The clone carrying this T cell receptor (beta chain) was counted only a few times. Its antigen is undetermined. It was RNA transcripts that yielded the amplified TCR beta CDR3 regions. When the TCR CDR3 underwent first-round RT-PCR, the HTBI primer set was used. Each CDR3 protein is one row after TCRdb ran MiXCR on the multiplex PCR reads. The data hold roughly 130,000 distinct CDR3 sequences, with less than 25% observed a single time. These data are taken from a study of T cells in Graves' hyperthyroidism and ophthalmopathy. Study-wide findings and caveats: Progression to ophthalmopathy was predicted a median of roughly 6.6 months early. In blood, most of the thyroid clonotypes expanded above 0.001 were also present.

V dropped 4 bases and J dropped 4 bases, with 10 bases sitting between them. From germline, CDR1 is SNHLY and CDR2 FYNNEI. The length of the CDR3 is 13 residues. Predating any ophthalmopathy symptoms, the blood sample was taken at first hyperthyroidism diagnosis. Extraction of PBMCs used 8 to 10 ml of fresh peripheral blood. The source is a woman aged 45-60 years with Graves' hyperthyroidism that later progressed to Graves' ophthalmopathy. Specimen: blood. V is TRBV2 and J is TRBJ2-5; D unclear. CDR3 nucleotide sequence: TGTGCCAGCAGTGGAGGACGAGGAGAGACCCAGTACTTC. Protein product: CASSGGRGETQYF.